These 32 T cell receptor beta chains originate from one sample sequenced in a study of blood T cell repertoires in COVID-19 (dated by TCRdb to the early 2020s). Library preparation was by the immunoSEQ multiplex PCR assay. Not all clones reach the TCRdb copy of this immuneACCESS table, which keeps in-frame sequences only. Checked studies attribute under half of the gap to unresolved V genes and leave the rest unexplained. In this sample the table shows some 130,000 clones, about 86% of which occur a single time. In total, the top ten clones hold 8.4% of the sample. The sequenced sample was peripheral blood. These receptors originate from a woman aged 55-70 years with active or convalescent COVID-19.

The DNA of the CDR3 is TGTGCCAGCAGTTTAACAGGGGTAGCTAATGAAAAACTGTTTTTT. Its protein is CASSLTGVANEKLFF. The rearrangement links TRBV6-6 to TRBJ1-4; TRBD1 aligns across 7 bases. V lost 4 bases to trimming and J lost 3 bases; unmatched junction nucleotides: 5. The V gene's germline CDR1 is MNHNY and CDR2 SVGAGI (reference sequence). The CDR3 runs 15 residues.

V and J are TRBV28 and TRBJ2-3; tentative D call: TRBD1 (5 bases). This CDR3 region has 15 residues. Deletions cut 4 bases from V and 6 bases from J, with 17 bases between. The germline gives CDR1 MDHEN, CDR2 SYDVKM. This chain's CDR3 is CASSSGQGRADTQYF. For the CDR3, the DNA is TGTGCCAGCAGTTCCGGACAAGGCAGGGCGGATACGCAGTATTTT.

The J gene is TRBJ1-1, the V gene TRBV6-5; a possible D gene is TRBD1 (5 bases). V lost 1 base and J lost 1, with 10 bases in between. The CDR3 consists of 15 residues. From germline, CDR1 is MNHEY and CDR2 SVGAGI. CDR3 protein: CASSYWAGGNTEAFF. For the CDR3, the DNA is TGTGCCAGCAGTTACTGGGCGGGGGGGAACACTGAAGCTTTCTTT.

This clone occurred a few times. This chain joins TRBV7-2 and TRBJ2-1; D perhaps matches TRBD1 (5 bases). With 1 base removed from V and 12 bases from J, the gap between germline ends came to 16 bases. This CDR3 contains 14 residues. The germline V gene has CDR1 SGHTA and CDR2 FQGNSA. CDR3 nucleotide sequence: TGTGCCAGCAGCTTAGGGGGAAATAGAAGGGGGCAGTTCTTC. Its translation is CASSLGGNRRGQFF.

The genes are TRBV6-1 and TRBJ1-1; perhaps TRBD1 as D (5 bases). This CDR3 is built from 19 residues. Germline CDR1 MNHNS, CDR2 SASEGT. V was pared by 4 bases and J by 0 bases, with 24 bases between. In DNA form, the CDR3 reads TGTGCCAGCAGTGCCGTTCATGGACATGGCGGGGGAATGAACACTGAAGCTTTCTTT. Its translation is CASSAVHGHGGGMNTEAFF.

The chain carries TRBV7-9 and TRBJ2-1; tentative D call: TRBD2 (6 bases). V gave up 5 bases and J gave up 0 bases, with 11 bases separating them. The germline CDR1 and CDR2 sequences are SEHNR and FQNEAQ (reference sequence). This CDR3 spans 15 amino acids. Written as DNA, the CDR3 is TGTGCCAGCAGCGCGGGACCGAGCTCCTACAATGAGCAGTTCTTC. This sequence encodes CASSAGPSSYNEQFF.

The rearrangement joins TRBV2 to TRBJ2-5; no definite D call. Germline assignment: CDR1 SNHLY and CDR2 FYNNEI. The CDR3 is made up of 13 amino acids. V was clipped by 1 base and J by 0 bases, with 3 bases between them. CDR3 nucleotide sequence: TGTGCCAGCAGTGAAGGTAACCAAGAGACCCAGTACTTC. Its translation is CASSEGNQETQYF.

In its sample, this clone was seen many times. The V gene is TRBV7-9, the J gene TRBJ1-1; no firm D call. Trimming took 2 bases from V and 7 from J, leaving 5 bases between them. The V gene's germline CDR1 is SEHNR and CDR2 FQNEAQ (reference sequence). The CDR3 sequence is 11 residues long. The CDR3 reads CASSLIIEAFF. As DNA, the CDR3 is TGTGCCAGCAGCTTAATCATTGAAGCTTTCTTT. Full variable domain (remainder filled in from reference TRBV7-9 and TRBJ1-1): DTGVSQNPRHKITKRGQNVTFRCDPISEHNRLYWYRQTLGQGPEFLTYFQNEAQLEKSRLLSDRFSAERPKGSFSTLEIQRTEQGDSAMYLCASSLIIEAFFGQGTRLTVV.

This clone was recorded once. This chain links TRBV20-1 with TRBJ2-1; D perhaps matches TRBD1 (5 bases). Trimming left V 4 bases short and J 7 bases short, with 8 bases between. The germline gives CDR1 DFQATT, CDR2 SNEGSKA (reference sequence). This CDR3 has 11 residues. The CDR3 DNA follows: TGCAGTGCTATAAAGGGGAATGAGCAGTTCTTC. Amino acid sequence: CSAIKGNEQFF.

The V call is TRBV3-1 (or the pseudogene TRBV3-2), the J call TRBJ2-3; 8 positions agree with TRBD1. CDR1 is LGHDT and CDR2 is YNNKEL in the germline V gene (reference sequence). With V trimmed by 1 base and J by 4 bases, 4 bases remained unmatched. The CDR3 extends over 15 amino acids. The CDR3 here is CASSQGGQGADTQYF. As DNA, the CDR3 is TGTGCCAGCAGCCAAGGAGGACAGGGTGCAGATACGCAGTATTTT.

This rearrangement joins TRBV12-3 or TRBV12-4 to TRBJ1-2; the D is unclear. V was pared by 8 bases and J by 3 bases, with 10 bases between. This CDR3 is built from 12 residues. This chain's CDR3 is CASSEGDYGYTF. The CDR3 DNA sequence: TGTGCCAGCTCGGAGGGCGACTATGGCTACACCTTC.

The chain recombines TRBV28 with TRBJ2-7; 9 nucleotides align to TRBD1. Germline V CDR1 and CDR2: MDHEN, SYDVKM. J gave up 3 bases and V 5 bases, and 8 bases lay outside the gene matches. This CDR3 has 15 residues. The CDR3 sequence: CASSNPGQGDYEQYV. The DNA of the CDR3 is TGTGCCAGCAGTAATCCGGGACAGGGAGACTACGAGCAGTACGTC.

The chain carries TRBV18 and TRBJ2-3, with D unclear. CDR1 and CDR2 (germline): KGHSH, LQKENI. This CDR3 contains 14 residues. V was cut by 3 bases and J by 0 bases, with 7 bases left in between. The CDR3 bases are TGTGCCAGCTCACCCTCAGTTAGCACAGATACGCAGTATTTT. It yields the protein CASSPSVSTDTQYF.

The chain links TRBV19 to TRBJ1-2, with TRBD1 matching 9 bases. J lost 0 bases, V lost 7 bases, and 6 bases had no gene match. Per the germline V gene, CDR1 is LNHDA and CDR2 is SQIVND (reference sequence). This CDR3 is 15 amino acids long. The CDR3 region is CASTLRDRANYGYTF. DNA for the CDR3: TGTGCCAGTACCCTTCGGGACAGGGCTAACTATGGCTACACCTTC.

V and J are TRBV18 and TRBJ1-5; D is ambiguous. Germline assignment: CDR1 KGHSH and CDR2 LQKENI. The CDR3 consists of 14 residues. V was trimmed by 3 bases and J by 0 bases, leaving 6 bases between them. Written as DNA, the CDR3 is TGTGCCAGCTCACCCGGAGATAGCAATCAGCCCCAGCATTTT. Its protein is CASSPGDSNQPQHF.

The V and J genes are TRBV5-1 and TRBJ2-5, with TRBD1 identical over 9 bases. The germline V gene has CDR1 SGHRS and CDR2 YFSETQ. The CDR3 contains 15 residues. The V gene end was trimmed by 4 bases and the J gene end by 5 bases; junction bases not matched to a gene: 9. The CDR3 sequence is CASSDTGTGRETQYF. CDR3 bases: TGCGCCAGCAGCGATACTGGGACAGGGAGGGAGACCCAGTACTTC.

This chain links TRBV3-1 (or the pseudogene TRBV3-2) with TRBJ1-5, with 10 nucleotides matching TRBD1. This CDR3 has 17 amino acids. Unmatched junction bases numbered 10, after V lost 2 bases and J lost 6 bases. CDR1 and CDR2 (germline): LGHDT, YNNKEL (reference sequence). CDR3 nucleotide sequence: TGTGCCAGCAGCCAATACTCCCAGACAGGGGGCCCTCAGCCCCAGCATTTT. Its protein product is CASSQYSQTGGPQPQHF.

This chain connects TRBV29-1 to TRBJ2-3; 9 nucleotides align to TRBD1. CDR3 length: 16 residues. The junction had 8 bases not matched to a gene; V was cut back by 1 base and J by 3 bases. Germline assignment: CDR1 SQVTM and CDR2 ANQGSEA. CDR3 sequence: CSVEGLQGARTDTQYF. The CDR3 DNA reads TGCAGCGTTGAAGGCCTACAGGGGGCGAGAACAGATACGCAGTATTTT.

CDR3 loop: CASSPHRGSASNEQFF. CDR3 coding DNA: TGTGCCAGCAGCCCACATCGCGGGAGCGCTTCCAATGAGCAGTTCTTC. The chain carries TRBV11-3 and TRBJ2-1, with 7 positions matching TRBD2. This CDR3 comprises 16 residues. Germline CDR1 reads SGHNT; CDR2 reads YENEEA. V was pared by 5 bases and J by 6 bases, with 13 bases of the junction left unmatched.

Written as DNA, the CDR3 is TGCGCCAGCAGCATACAGGGGGCTCGTGGAAACACCATATATTTT. Translated, it gives CASSIQGARGNTIYF. The chain couples TRBV5-1 to TRBJ1-3, with 9 bases fitting TRBD1. V was clipped by 4 bases and J by 3 bases; unmatched bases: 5. Germline V CDR1 and CDR2: SGHRS, YFSETQ. The CDR3 has 15 amino acids.

This chain connects TRBV9 to TRBJ1-2, with D perhaps TRBD1 (6 bases). Germline V CDR1 and CDR2: SGDLS, YYNGEE. Trimming removed 6 bases from V and 0 bases from J, with 9 bases in between. The CDR3 extends over 13 amino acids. In DNA form, the CDR3 reads TGTGCCAGCAAGGGGGGGACTAACTATGGCTACACCTTC. Encoded protein: CASKGGTNYGYTF.

The V and J genes are TRBV29-1 and TRBJ1-1; no firm D call. V lost 1 base and J lost 7, with 13 bases in between. The CDR3 covers 13 residues. CDR1 and CDR2 from the germline V gene are SQVTM and ANQGSEA. CDR3 sequence: CSVEVHPGFEAFF. As DNA, the CDR3 is TGCAGCGTTGAAGTCCACCCGGGATTTGAAGCTTTCTTT.

This chain links TRBV5-1 with TRBJ1-3; 10 positions agree with TRBD1. Trimming cost V 3 bases and J 3 bases; bases outside gene matches: 3. There are 15 residues in the CDR3. Looked up from germline, CDR1 is SGHRS and CDR2 is YFSETQ. DNA of the CDR3: TGCGCCAGCAGCTCGGGACAGGGGCTTGGAAACACCATATATTTT. It translates to CASSSGQGLGNTIYF.

The genes are TRBV9 and TRBJ1-3; D ambiguous. This CDR3 is 18 amino acids long. The germline CDR1 and CDR2 sequences are SGDLS and YYNGEE. Trimming took 3 bases from V and 0 from J, leaving 19 bases between them. This chain's CDR3 is CASSAYLGGRASGNTIYF. CDR3 nucleotides: TGTGCCAGCAGCGCCTATCTAGGAGGACGGGCCTCTGGAAACACCATATATTTT.

The chain uses TRBV19 and TRBJ2-2; 10 bases align to TRBD1. After removal of 9 bases from V and 3 bases from J, the junction contained 10 bases not matched to a gene. Germline V gene lookup returns CDR1 LNHDA and CDR2 SQIVND (reference sequence). The CDR3 loop spans 16 amino acids. CDR3 in DNA: TGTGCCAGCGGGACAGGGGTTCGTTGGGACACCGGGGAGCTGTTTTTT. This codes for CASGTGVRWDTGELFF.

This clone was recorded at least ten times. DNA of the CDR3: TGCGCCAGCAGCTCCCAGATGAACACTGAAGCTTTCTTT. This gives the protein CASSSQMNTEAFF. The chain couples TRBV5-1 to TRBJ1-1; no clear D gene. Trimming left V 3 bases short and J 0 bases short, with 6 bases between. The CDR3 sequence is 13 residues long. Germline lookup yields CDR1 SGHRS and CDR2 YFSETQ.

This clone appeared once. The chain is built from TRBV3-1 (or the pseudogene TRBV3-2) and TRBJ1-4; the match to TRBD1 covers 9 bases. The J segment lost 8 bases and the V segment lost 4 bases, leaving 11 bases of the junction unmatched. The germline gives CDR1 LGHDT, CDR2 YNNKEL (reference sequence). This CDR3 spans 16 amino acids. CDR3 nucleotides: TGTGCCAGCAGCCTATTCCCCGGGACAGGGCAAGAAAAACTGTTTTTT. Protein sequence: CASSLFPGTGQEKLFF.

This chain joins TRBV18 and TRBJ2-1; 11 nucleotides align to TRBD2. The CDR3 has 16 amino acids. CDR1 is KGHSH and CDR2 is LQKENI in the germline V gene. V shed 3 bases and J 4 bases; nucleotides not matched to a gene: 5. The CDR3 loop is CASSPSLAGEYNEQFF. The CDR3 DNA follows: TGTGCCAGCTCACCGTCACTAGCGGGGGAATACAATGAGCAGTTCTTC.

The chain joins TRBV7-8 to TRBJ2-3; TRBD2 aligns across 8 bases. Per germline, CDR1 SGHVS and CDR2 FQNEAQ. The CDR3 consists of 16 residues. With 5 bases clipped from V and 5 bases from J, the junction kept 12 bases outside the gene matches. CDR3 loop: CASSRAGLVKGDTQYF. The CDR3 DNA sequence: TGTGCCAGCAGCCGAGCGGGACTAGTGAAGGGAGATACGCAGTATTTT.

This clone was recorded once. The chain employs TRBV18 and TRBJ1-3, with a possible D match to TRBD1 (6 bases). CDR1 KGHSH and CDR2 LQKENI come from the germline V gene. The CDR3 loop spans 15 amino acids. V lost 2 bases, J lost 0 bases, and 8 bases lay in between. The CDR3 sequence is CASSPNRDSGNTIYF. The CDR3 coding sequence is TGTGCCAGCTCACCAAACAGGGACTCTGGAAACACCATATATTTT.

The chain uses TRBV7-9 and TRBJ1-3; D is perhaps TRBD1 (5 bases). The V gene lost 1 base and the J gene lost 8 bases, with 6 bases spanning the gap. This CDR3 spans 12 amino acids. Germline V gene data show CDR1 as SEHNR and CDR2 as FQNEAQ (reference sequence). CDR3: CASSLGGDTIYF. The CDR3 DNA reads as TGTGCCAGCAGCTTAGGGGGGGACACCATATATTTT.

The V gene is TRBV6-5, the J gene TRBJ1-6; D is perhaps TRBD1 (6 bases). Germline V gene lookup returns CDR1 MNHEY and CDR2 SVGAGI. The CDR3 loop spans 15 amino acids. V was cut by 7 bases and J by 5 bases, with 15 bases left in between. The CDR3: CASTSMGQNNSPLHF. The CDR3 coding sequence is TGTGCCAGCACTAGTATGGGACAAAATAATTCACCCCTCCACTTT.